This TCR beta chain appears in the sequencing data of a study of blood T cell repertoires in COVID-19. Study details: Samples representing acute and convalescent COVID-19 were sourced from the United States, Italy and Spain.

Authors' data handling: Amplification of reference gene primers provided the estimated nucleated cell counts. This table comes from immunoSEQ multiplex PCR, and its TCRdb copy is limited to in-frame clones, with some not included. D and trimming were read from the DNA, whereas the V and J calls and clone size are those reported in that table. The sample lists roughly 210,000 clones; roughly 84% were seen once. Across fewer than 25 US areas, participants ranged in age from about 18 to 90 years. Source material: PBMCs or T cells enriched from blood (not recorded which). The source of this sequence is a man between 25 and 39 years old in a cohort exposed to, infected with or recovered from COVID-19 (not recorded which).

CDR3 sequence reads: CASSYSWDREKEAFF. The DNA for the CDR3 is TGTGCCAGCAGTTACTCCTGGGACAGGGAAAAAGAAGCTTTCTTT. J is TRBJ1-1 and V is TRBV6-5, with TRBD1 matching over 9 bases. V lost 0 bases to trimming and J lost 8 bases; unmatched junction nucleotides: 7. The CDR3 length is 15 residues. The germline V gene encodes CDR1 MNHEY and CDR2 SVGAGI.